This T cell receptor beta chain was retrieved from a study of CD8 T cells in Susac syndrome (dated by TCRdb to between 2019 and 2020). About the full investigation: Of the Susac syndrome patients who were sequenced, five or six had clinically active disease and roughly 8 were in clinical remission. Whether CD8+ T cell activation and differentiation in Susac syndrome was antigen driven was tested using repertoire sequencing. At blood withdrawal, Susac syndrome patients were therapy-naive, treated with corticosteroids (with IVIg additionally given to some), or treated with IVIg alone. What the work shows at the level of the full study, not this receptor alone: The study acknowledged that relatively few individuals were included in the TCR sequencing and HLA analysis. In patients with Susac syndrome, the CD4+ T cell repertoire showed no detectable clonal expansion.

V loses 5 bases, J loses 4 bases, and the germline ends lie 21 bases apart. From cysteine to phenylalanine, the CDR3 is 16 amino acids long. Just CDR3 DNA is preserved here, 48 bases in frame from base 1. From a lookup of the germline V gene, CDR1 and CDR2 are SGHRS and YFSETQ. High-throughput TCR beta sequencing profiled peripheral blood CD8+ and CD4+ T cells from healthy donors, Susac syndrome patients and multiple sclerosis patients. The Susac syndrome patients fulfilled recently defined diagnostic criteria for either definite or probable disease. Bulk CD8+ and CD4+ T cells were purified by magnetic negative isolation, while CD8+ TEMRA cells were enriched using FACS. Blood was collected in EDTA tubes and processed within 24 hours, with PBMCs isolated through density gradient centrifugation. PBMCs intended for TCR sequencing were frozen in liquid nitrogen and were later thawed in a 37 degrees C water bath. The sorted or isolated CD4+, CD8+ and CD8+ TEMRA cells reached a purity of at least 90%.

RNA was extracted with the RNeasy kit and 0.5 to 1 ug was reverse transcribed using random hexamers. TCR beta CDR3 regions were amplified with the immunoSEQ multiplex PCR assay covering 54 Vbeta and 13 Jbeta segments. PCR amplification bias was corrected using a synthetic template baseline for primer optimization and computational correction. In the authors' own workflow: Reads were assigned to V, D and J genes according to IMGT and analyzed in immunoSEQ Analyzer, with only productive sequences retained. To calculate clonality, Shannon entropy was normalized by log2 of the number of productive unique sequences and then subtracted from one. For each patient and control, public and private clones were evaluated within the 100 most prevalent clones. Clones were defined as Susac-specific when absent from the healthy and MS cohorts, from about 970 published viral clones and from other ImmuneACCESS disease sequences. TCRdb's own reprocessing of the public reads used fastp at Q25 and MiXCR and kept productive beta chains. Rows with one shared CDR3 protein collapse into an entry with the most common genes and DNA. TCRdb's processing, not the authors', yielded these V and J calls. The sample records 150,000 to 200,000 distinct CDR3 sequences, around 96% of which are singletons. Around 0.12% of the sample comes from the top ten.

With respect to this clonotype: Its specific antigen is unknown. Nothing much larger sits one base from this clone, and base qualities are not available.

The sequenced sample consisted of CD4+ T cells from PBMCs. In this chain, TRBV5-1 is recombined with TRBJ1-1; the D gene is perhaps TRBD1, on 5 matching bases. This clonotype was sampled from a human donor with Susac syndrome. CDR3 sequence: CASSRGSSGPGTEAFF. The DNA sequence reads TGCGCCAGCAGTCGAGGGAGTTCAGGGCCGGGCACTGAAGCTTTCTTT. The reference TRBV5-1 and TRBJ1-1 proteins fill in what lies around the CDR3, so the full variable domain reads KAGVTQTPRYLIKTRGQQVTLSCSPISGHRSVSWYQQTPGQGLQFLFEYFSETQRNKGNFPGRFSGRQFSNSRSEMNVSTLELGDSALYLCASSRGSSGPGTEAFFGQGTRLTVV.